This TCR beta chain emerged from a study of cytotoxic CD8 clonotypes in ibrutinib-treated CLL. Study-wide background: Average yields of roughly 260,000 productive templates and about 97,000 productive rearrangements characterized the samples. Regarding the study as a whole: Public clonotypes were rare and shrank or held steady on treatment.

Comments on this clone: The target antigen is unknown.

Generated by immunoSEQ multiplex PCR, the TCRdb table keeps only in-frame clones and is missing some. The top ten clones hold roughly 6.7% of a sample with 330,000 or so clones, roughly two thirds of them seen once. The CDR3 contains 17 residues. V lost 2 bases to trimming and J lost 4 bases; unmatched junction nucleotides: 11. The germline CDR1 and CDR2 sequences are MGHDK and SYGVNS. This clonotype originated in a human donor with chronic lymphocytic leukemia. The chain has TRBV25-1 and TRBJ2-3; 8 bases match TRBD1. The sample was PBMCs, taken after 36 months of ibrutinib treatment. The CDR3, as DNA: TGTGCCAGCAGTGAAGGGAACCAGGGGGCTGGTTCAGATACGCAGTATTTT. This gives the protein CASSEGNQGAGSDTQYF.